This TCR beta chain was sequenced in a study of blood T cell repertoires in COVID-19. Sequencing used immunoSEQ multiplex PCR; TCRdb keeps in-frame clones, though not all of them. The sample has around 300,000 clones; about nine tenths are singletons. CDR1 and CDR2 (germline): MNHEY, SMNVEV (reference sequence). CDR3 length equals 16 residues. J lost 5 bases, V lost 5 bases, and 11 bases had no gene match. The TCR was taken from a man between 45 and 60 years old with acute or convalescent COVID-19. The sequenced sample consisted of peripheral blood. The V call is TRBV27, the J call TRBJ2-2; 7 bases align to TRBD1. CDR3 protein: CASSRQGLARTGELFF. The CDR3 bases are TGTGCCAGCAGTCGACAGGGCCTGGCTCGGACCGGGGAGCTGTTTTTT.